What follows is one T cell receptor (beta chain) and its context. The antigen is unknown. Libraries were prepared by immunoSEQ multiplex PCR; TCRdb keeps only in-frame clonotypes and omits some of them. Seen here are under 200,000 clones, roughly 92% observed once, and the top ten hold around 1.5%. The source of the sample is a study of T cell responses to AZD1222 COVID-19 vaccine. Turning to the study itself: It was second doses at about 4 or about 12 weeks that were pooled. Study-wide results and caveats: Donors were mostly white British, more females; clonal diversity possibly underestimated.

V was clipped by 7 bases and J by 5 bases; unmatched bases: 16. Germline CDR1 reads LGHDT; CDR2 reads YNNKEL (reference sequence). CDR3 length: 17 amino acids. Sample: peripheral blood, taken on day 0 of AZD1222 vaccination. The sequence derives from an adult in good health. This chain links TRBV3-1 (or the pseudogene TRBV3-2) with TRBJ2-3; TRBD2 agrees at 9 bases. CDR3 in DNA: TGTGCCAGCACCCGCCGTGGGGGCGGGAGGGCCGGAGATACGCAGTATTTT. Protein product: CASTRRGGGRAGDTQYF.